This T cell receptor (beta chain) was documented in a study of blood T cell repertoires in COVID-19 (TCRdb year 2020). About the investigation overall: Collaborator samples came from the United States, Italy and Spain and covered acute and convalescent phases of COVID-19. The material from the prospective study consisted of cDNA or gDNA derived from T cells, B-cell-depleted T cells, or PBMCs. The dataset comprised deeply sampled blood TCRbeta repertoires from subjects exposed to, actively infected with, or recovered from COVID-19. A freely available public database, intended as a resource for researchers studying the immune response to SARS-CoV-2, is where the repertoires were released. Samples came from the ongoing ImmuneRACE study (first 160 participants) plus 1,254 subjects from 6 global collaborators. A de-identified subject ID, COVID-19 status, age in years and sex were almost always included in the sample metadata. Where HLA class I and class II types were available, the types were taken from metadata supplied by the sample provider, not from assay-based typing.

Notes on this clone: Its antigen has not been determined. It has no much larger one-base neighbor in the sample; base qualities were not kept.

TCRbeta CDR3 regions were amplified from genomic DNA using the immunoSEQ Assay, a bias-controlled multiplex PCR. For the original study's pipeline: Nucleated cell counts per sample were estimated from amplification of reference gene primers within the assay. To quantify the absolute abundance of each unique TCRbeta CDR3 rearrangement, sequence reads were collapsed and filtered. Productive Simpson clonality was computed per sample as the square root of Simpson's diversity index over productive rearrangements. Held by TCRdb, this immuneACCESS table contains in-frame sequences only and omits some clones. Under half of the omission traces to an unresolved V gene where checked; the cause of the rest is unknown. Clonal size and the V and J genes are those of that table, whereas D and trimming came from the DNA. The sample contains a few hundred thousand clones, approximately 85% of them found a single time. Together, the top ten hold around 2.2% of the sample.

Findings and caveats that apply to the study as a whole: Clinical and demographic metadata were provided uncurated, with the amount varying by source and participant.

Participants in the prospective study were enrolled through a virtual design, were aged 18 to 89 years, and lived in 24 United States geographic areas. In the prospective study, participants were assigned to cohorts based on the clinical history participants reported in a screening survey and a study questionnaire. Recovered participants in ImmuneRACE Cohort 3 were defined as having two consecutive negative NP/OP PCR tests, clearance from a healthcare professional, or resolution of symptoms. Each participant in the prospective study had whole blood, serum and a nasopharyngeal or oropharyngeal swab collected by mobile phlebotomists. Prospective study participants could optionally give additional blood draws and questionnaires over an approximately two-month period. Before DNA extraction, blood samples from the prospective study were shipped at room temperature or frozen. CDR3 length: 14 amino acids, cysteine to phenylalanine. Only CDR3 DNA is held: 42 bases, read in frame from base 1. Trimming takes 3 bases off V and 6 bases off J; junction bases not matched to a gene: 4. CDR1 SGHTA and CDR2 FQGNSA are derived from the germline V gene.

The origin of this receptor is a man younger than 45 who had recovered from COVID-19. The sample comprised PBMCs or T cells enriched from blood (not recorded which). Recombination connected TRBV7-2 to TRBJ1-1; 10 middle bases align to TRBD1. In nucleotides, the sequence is TGTGCCAGCAGCTTCGTGACAGGGGGCGCTGAAGCTTTCTTT. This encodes CASSFVTGGAEAFF.